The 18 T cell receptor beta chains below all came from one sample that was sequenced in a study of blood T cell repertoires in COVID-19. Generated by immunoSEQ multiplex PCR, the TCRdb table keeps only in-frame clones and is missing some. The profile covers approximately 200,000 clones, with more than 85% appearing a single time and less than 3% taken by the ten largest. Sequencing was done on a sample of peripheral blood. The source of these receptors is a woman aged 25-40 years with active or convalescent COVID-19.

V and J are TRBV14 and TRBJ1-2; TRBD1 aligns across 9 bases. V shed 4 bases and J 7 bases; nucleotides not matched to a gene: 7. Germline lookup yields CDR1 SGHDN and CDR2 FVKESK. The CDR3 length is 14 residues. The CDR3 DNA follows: TGTGCCAGCAGCCCGGGACAGGGATTAGGTGGCTACACCTTC. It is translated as CASSPGQGLGGYTF.

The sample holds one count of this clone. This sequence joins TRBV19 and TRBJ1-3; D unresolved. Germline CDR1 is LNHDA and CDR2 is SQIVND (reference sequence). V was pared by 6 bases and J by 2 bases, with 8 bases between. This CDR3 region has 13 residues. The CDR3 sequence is CASRHSTGNTIYF. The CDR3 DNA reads TGTGCCAGTAGACACAGCACTGGAAACACCATATATTTT.

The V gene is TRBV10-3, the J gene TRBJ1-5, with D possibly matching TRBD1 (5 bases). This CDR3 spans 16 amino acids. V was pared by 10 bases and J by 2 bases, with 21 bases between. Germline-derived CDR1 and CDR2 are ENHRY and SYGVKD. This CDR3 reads CATSGGGNVGNQPQHF. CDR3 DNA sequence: TGTGCCACCAGCGGCGGGGGAAACGTTGGCAATCAGCCCCAGCATTTT.

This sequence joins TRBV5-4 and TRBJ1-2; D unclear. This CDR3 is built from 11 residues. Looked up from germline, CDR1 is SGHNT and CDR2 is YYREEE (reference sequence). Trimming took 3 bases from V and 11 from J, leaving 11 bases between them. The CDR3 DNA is TGTGCCAGCAGCTCCTCTGGGGAGTACACCTTC. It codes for CASSSSGEYTF.

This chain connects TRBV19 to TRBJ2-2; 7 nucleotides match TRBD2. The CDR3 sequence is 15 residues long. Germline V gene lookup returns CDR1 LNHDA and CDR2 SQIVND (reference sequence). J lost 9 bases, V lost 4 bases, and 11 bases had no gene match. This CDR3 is CASSRLADLTRELFF. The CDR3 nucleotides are TGTGCCAGTAGTAGGCTAGCGGATCTAACCCGGGAGCTGTTTTTT.

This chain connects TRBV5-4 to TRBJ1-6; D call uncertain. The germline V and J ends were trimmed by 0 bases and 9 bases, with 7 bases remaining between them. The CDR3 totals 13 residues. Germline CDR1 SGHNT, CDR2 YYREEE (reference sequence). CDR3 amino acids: CASSLVTGSPLHF. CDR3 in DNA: TGTGCCAGCAGCTTGGTTACGGGTTCACCCCTCCACTTT.

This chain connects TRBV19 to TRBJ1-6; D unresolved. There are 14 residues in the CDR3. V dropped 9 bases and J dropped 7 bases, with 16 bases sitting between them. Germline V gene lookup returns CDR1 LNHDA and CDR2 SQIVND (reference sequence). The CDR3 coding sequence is TGTGCCAGCCGTCTCTATCCCAAGAATTCACCCCTCCACTTT. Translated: CASRLYPKNSPLHF.

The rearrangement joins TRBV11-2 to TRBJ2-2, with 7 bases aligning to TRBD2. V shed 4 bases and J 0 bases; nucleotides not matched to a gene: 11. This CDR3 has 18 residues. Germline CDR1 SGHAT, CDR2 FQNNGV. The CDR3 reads CASSSQSWEGSNTGELFF. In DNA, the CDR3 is TGTGCCAGCAGCTCCCAAAGTTGGGAGGGATCGAACACCGGGGAGCTGTTTTTT.

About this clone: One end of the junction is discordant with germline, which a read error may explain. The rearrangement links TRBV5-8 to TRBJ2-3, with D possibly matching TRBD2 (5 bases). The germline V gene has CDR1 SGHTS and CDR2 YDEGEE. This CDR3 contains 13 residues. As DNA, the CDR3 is TGTGCCAGCAGCTTTGGGAGCAGAGATACGCAGTATTTT. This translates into CASSFGSRDTQYF.

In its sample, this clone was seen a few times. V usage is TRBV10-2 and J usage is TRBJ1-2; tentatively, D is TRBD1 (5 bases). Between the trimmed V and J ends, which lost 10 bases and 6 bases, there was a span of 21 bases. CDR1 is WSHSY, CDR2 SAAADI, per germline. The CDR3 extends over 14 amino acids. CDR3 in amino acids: CATNPRTPSDGYTF. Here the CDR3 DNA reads TGCGCCACCAACCCGAGGACACCGTCGGATGGCTACACCTTC.

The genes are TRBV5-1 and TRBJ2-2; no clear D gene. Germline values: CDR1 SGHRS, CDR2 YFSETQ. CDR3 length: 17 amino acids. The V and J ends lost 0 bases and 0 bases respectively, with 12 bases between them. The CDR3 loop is CASSLAISSPNTGELFF. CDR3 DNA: TGCGCCAGCAGCTTGGCCATAAGCTCACCGAACACCGGGGAGCTGTTTTTT.

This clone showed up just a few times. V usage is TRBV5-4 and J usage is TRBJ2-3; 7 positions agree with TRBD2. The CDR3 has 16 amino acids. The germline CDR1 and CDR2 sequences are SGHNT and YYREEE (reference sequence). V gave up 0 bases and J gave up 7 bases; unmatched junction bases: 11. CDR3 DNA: TGTGCCAGCAGCTTGGTTCCTAGCGGAACTCTGTATACGCAGTATTTT. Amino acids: CASSLVPSGTLYTQYF.

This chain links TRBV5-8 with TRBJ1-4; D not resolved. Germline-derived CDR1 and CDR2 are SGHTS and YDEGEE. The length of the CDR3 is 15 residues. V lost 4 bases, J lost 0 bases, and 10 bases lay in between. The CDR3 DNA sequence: TGTGCCAGCAGCCGCGGAATCGCAACTAATGAAAAACTGTTTTTT. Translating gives CASSRGIATNEKLFF.

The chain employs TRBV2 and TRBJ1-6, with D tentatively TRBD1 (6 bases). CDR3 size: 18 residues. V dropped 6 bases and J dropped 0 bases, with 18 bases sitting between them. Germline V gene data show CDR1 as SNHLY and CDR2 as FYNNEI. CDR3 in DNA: TGTGCCAGCAGGGTGGACAGAAAGAAGAGCTCCTATAATTCACCCCTCCACTTT. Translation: CASRVDRKKSSYNSPLHF.

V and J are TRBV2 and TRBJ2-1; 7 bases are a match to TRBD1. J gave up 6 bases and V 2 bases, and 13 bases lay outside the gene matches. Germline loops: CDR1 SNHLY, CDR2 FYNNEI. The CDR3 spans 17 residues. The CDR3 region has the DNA TGTGCCAGCAGTGAAAGCCCCGGGACAGCGCTTTCCAATGAGCAGTTCTTC. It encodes CASSESPGTALSNEQFF.

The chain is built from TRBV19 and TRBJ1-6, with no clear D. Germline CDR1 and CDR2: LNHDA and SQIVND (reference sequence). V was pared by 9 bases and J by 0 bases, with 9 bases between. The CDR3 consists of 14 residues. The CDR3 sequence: CASLPSSYNSPLHF. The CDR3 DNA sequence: TGTGCCAGCCTGCCTAGCTCCTATAATTCACCCCTCCACTTT.

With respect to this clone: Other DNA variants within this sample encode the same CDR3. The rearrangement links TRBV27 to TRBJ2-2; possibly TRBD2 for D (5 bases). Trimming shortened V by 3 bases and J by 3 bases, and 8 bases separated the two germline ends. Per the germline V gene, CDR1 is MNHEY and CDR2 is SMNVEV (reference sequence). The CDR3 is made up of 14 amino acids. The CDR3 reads CASSFSRDTGELFF. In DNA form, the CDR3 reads TGTGCCAGCAGTTTTTCGCGGGACACCGGGGAGCTGTTTTTT.

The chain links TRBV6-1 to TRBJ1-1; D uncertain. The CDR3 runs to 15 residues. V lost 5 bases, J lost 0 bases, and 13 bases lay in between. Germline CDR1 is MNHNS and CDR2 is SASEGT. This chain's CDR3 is CASSREGSVNTEAFF. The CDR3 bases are TGTGCCAGCAGTCGGGAAGGGAGCGTGAACACTGAAGCTTTCTTT.